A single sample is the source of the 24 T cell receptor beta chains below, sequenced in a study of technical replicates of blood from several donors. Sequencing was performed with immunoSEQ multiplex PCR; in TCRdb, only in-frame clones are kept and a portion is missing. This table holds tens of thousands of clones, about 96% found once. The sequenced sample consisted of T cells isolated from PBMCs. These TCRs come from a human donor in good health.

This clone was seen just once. CDR3 amino acids: CASRDWTISYNEQFF. CDR3 nucleotide sequence: TGTGCCAGCAGGGACTGGACTATCTCCTACAATGAGCAGTTCTTC. The chain joins TRBV27 to TRBJ2-1, with D perhaps matching TRBD2 (6 bases). V was pared by 6 bases and J by 0 bases, with 12 bases between. CDR1 is MNHEY and CDR2 is SMNVEV in the germline V gene (reference sequence). The CDR3 runs to 15 residues.

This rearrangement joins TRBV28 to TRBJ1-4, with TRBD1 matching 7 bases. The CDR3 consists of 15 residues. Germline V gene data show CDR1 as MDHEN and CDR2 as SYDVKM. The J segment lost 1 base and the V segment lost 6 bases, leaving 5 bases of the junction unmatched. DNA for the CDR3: TGTGCCAGCAGAGCCCCAGGGGGAACTAATGAAAAACTGTTTTTT. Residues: CASRAPGGTNEKLFF.

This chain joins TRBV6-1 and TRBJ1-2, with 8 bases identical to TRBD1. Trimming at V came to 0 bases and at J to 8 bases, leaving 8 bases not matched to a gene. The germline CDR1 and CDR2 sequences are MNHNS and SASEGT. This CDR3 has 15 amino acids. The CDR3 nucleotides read TGTGCCAGCAGTGAAGCGATCGACAGGGGTGAGGGCTACACCTTC. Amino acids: CASSEAIDRGEGYTF.

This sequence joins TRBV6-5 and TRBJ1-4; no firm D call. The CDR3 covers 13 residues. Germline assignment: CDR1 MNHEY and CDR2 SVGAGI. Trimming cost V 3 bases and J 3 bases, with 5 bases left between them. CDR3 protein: CASSYGPNEKLFF. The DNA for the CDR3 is TGTGCCAGCAGTTATGGGCCTAATGAAAAACTGTTTTTT.

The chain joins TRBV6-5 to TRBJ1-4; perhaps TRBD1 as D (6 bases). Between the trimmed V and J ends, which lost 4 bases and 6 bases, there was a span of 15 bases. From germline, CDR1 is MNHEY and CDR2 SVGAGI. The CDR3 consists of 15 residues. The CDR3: CASSFFQGQDEKLFF. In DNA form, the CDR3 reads TGTGCCAGCAGTTTCTTCCAGGGGCAGGATGAAAAACTGTTTTTT.

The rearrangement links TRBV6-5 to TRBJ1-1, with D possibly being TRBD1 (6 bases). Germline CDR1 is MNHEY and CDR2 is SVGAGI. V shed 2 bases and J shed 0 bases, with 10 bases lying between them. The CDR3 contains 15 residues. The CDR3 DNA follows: TGTGCCAGCAGTTACGGTGGGGGCATGAACACTGAAGCTTTCTTT. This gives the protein CASSYGGGMNTEAFF.

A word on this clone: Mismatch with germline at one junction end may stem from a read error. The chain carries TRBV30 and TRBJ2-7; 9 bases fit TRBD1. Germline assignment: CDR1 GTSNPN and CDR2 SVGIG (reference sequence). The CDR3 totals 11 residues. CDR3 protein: CARRQGDEQYF. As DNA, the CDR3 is TGTGCCCGGAGACAGGGGGACGAGCAGTACTTC.

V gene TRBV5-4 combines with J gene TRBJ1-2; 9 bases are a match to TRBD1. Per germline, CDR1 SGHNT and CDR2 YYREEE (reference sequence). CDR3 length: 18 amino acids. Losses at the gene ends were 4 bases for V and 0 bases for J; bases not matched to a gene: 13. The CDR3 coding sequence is TGTGCCAGCAGCCCGACAGGGGGAGGGAGGCTTGCTAACTATGGCTACACCTTC. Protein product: CASSPTGGGRLANYGYTF.

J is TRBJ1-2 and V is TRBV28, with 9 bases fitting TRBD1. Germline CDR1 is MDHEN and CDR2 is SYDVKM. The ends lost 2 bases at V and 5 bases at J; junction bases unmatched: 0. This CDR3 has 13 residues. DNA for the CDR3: TGTGCCAGCAGTTTAGACAGGGGGTATGGCTACACCTTC. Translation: CASSLDRGYGYTF.

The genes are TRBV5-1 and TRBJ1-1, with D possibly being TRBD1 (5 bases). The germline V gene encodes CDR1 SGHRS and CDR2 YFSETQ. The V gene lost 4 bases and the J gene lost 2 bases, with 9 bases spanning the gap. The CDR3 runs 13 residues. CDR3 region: CASSVGANTEAFF. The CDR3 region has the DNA TGCGCCAGCAGCGTAGGGGCTAACACTGAAGCTTTCTTT.

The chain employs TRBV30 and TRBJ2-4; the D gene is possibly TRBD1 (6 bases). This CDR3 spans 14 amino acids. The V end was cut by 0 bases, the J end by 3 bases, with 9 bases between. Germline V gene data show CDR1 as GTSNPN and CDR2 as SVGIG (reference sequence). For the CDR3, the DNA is TGTGCCTGGAGTGTGGGGACATACAAAAACATTCAGTACTTC. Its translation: CAWSVGTYKNIQYF.

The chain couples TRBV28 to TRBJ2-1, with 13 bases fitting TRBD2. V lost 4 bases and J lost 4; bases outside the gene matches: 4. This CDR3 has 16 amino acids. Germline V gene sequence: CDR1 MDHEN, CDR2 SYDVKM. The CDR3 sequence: CASSWRLAGGYNEQFF. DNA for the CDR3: TGTGCCAGCAGTTGGAGACTAGCGGGAGGTTACAATGAGCAGTTCTTC.

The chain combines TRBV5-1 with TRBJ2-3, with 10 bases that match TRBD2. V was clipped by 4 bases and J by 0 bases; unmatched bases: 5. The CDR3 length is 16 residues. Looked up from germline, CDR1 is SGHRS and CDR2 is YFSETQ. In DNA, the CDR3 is TGCGCCAGCAGCCCTGAAGCGGGAGGGAGCACAGATACGCAGTATTTT. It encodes CASSPEAGGSTDTQYF.

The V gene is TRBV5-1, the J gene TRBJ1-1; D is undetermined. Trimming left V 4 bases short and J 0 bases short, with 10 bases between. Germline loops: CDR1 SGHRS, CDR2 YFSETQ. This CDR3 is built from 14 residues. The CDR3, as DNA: TGCGCCAGCAGCAAGAGTGCCGTGAACACTGAAGCTTTCTTT. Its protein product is CASSKSAVNTEAFF. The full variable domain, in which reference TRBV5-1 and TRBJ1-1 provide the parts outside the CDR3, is KAGVTQTPRYLIKTRGQQVTLSCSPISGHRSVSWYQQTPGQGLQFLFEYFSETQRNKGNFPGRFSGRQFSNSRSEMNVSTLELGDSALYLCASSKSAVNTEAFFGQGTRLTVV.

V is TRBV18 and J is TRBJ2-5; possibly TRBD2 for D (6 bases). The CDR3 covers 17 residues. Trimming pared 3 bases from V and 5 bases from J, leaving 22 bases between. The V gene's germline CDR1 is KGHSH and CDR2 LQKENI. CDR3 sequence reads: CASSPARKGTLWETQYF. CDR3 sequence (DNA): TGTGCCAGCTCACCGGCCCGAAAAGGGACTCTTTGGGAGACCCAGTACTTC.

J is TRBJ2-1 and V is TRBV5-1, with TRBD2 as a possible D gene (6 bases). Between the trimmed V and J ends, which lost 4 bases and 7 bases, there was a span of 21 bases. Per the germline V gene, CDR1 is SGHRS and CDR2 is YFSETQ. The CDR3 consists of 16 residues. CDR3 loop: CASSPRDADGRNEQFF. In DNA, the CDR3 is TGCGCCAGCAGCCCTAGGGACGCTGATGGGAGGAATGAGCAGTTCTTC.

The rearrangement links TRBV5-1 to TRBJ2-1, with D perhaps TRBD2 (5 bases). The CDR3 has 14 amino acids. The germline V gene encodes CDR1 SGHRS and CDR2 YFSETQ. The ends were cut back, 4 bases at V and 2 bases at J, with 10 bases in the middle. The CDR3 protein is CASSPAGTYNEQFF. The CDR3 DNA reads TGCGCCAGCAGCCCGGCGGGTACCTACAATGAGCAGTTCTTC.

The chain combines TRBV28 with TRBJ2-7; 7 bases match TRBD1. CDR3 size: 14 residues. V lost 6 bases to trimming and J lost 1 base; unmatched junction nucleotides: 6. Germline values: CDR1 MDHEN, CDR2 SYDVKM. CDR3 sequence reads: CASSLGGASYEQYF. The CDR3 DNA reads TGTGCCAGCAGCTTAGGGGGCGCGTCCTACGAGCAGTACTTC.

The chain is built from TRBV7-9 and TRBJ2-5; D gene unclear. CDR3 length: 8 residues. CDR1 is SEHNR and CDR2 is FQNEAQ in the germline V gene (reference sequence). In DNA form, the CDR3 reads TGTGTAGTAGAGACCCAGTACTTC. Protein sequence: CVVETQYF.

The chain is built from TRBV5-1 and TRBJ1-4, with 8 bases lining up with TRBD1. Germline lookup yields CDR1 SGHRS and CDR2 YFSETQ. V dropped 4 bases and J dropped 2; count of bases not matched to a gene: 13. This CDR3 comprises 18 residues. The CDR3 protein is CASSPGQGWSGTNEKLFF. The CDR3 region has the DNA TGCGCCAGCAGCCCCGGACAGGGATGGTCTGGGACTAATGAAAAACTGTTTTTT.

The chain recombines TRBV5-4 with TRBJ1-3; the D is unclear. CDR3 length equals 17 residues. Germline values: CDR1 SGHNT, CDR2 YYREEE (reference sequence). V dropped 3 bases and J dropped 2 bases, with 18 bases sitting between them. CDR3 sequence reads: CASSSIHPGTTGNTIYF. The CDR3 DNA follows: TGTGCCAGCAGCTCCATACACCCCGGAACTACTGGAAACACCATATATTTT.

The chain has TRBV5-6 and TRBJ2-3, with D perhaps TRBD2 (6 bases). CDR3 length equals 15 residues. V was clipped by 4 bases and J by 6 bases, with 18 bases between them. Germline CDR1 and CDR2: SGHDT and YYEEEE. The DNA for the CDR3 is TGTGCCAGCAGCCATGTGGACCGGGACTCCGATACGCAGTATTTT. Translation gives CASSHVDRDSDTQYF.

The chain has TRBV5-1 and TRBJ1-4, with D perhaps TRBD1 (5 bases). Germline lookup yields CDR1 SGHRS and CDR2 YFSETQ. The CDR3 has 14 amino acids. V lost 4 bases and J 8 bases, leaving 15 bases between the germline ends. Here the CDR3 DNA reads TGCGCCAGCAGCGGCGGGACGACGACAGAAAAACTGTTTTTT. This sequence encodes CASSGGTTTEKLFF.

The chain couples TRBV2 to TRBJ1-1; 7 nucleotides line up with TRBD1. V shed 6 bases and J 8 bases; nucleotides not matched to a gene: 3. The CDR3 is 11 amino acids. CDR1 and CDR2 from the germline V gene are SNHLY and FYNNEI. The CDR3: CASRQQGEAFF. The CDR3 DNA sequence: TGTGCCAGCAGACAACAGGGGGAAGCTTTCTTT.